The rows below give T cell receptor beta chains drawn from one sample of a study of blood T cell repertoires in COVID-19. The data were produced by immunoSEQ multiplex PCR, yet TCRdb's version contains in-frame clones alone and is incomplete. Of approximately 110,000 clones detected, around 85% appear once; the ten largest clones hold 20% to 25%. The sequenced sample was peripheral blood. These TCRs come from a man between 65 and 79 years old with active or convalescent COVID-19. The CDR3 runs from the conserved cysteine through the conserved F or W. Each record gives: D gene, clone size, V gene, J gene, CDR3 length, CDR3 protein, CDR3 DNA. The D gene is left open where the match is weak. Rows give clone size only sometimes, using once, few, many, or a class for an expanded clone.

TRBD2,few,TRBV7-2,TRBJ2-7,15,CASSLVAGASYEQYF,TGTGCCAGCAGCTTAGTAGCGGGGGCATCCTACGAGCAGTACTTC
TRBD2,.,TRBV6-6,TRBJ2-3,16,CASSYGTAGGTDTQYF,TGTGCCAGCAGTTACGGAACAGCGGGGGGCACAGATACGCAGTATTTT
TRBD1,.,TRBV15,TRBJ2-1,13,CATSRDRVNEQFF,TGTGCCACCAGCAGGGACAGGGTCAATGAGCAGTTCTTC
TRBD2,.,TRBV3-1/TRBV3-2,TRBJ2-7,12,CASSHSGGNEYF,TGTGCCAGCAGCCATAGCGGGGGGAATGAGTACTTC
.,.,TRBV4-2,TRBJ2-7,15,CASSPSHGSPYEQYF,TGTGCCAGCAGCCCTTCCCACGGGAGCCCCTACGAGCAGTACTTC
.,once,TRBV7-3,TRBJ1-1,15,CASSLDGGGWAEAFF,TGTGCCAGCAGCCTTGATGGCGGAGGGTGGGCTGAAGCTTTCTTT
TRBD1,.,TRBV5-1,TRBJ2-7,16,CASSRTGTGGRYEQYF,TGCGCCAGCAGCCGAACCGGGACAGGGGGCAGGTACGAGCAGTACTTC
TRBD1,few,TRBV30,TRBJ1-5,14,CAWSLGQGDQPQHF,TGTGCCTGGAGTTTGGGACAGGGTGATCAGCCCCAGCATTTT
TRBD1,.,TRBV10-1,TRBJ2-2,14,CASSKRTGAGELFF,TGCGCCAGCAGTAAAAGGACAGGGGCCGGGGAGCTGTTTTTT
TRBD1,once,TRBV18,TRBJ1-2,18,CASSPPGQVSGIGYGYTF,TGTGCCAGCTCACCACCGGGACAGGTCAGCGGGATAGGCTATGGCTACACCTTC
.,.,TRBV2,TRBJ2-7,15,CASSDGAAGAYEQYF,TGTGCCAGCAGTGATGGGGCAGCGGGCGCCTACGAGCAGTACTTC
TRBD1,.,TRBV28,TRBJ1-5,17,CASSFPPGTGAGQPQHF,TGTGCCAGCAGTTTTCCCCCCGGGACAGGGGCGGGTCAGCCCCAGCATTTT
.,once,TRBV19,TRBJ2-3,15,CATRARSGSTDTQYF,TGTGCCACACGAGCCCGGTCAGGGAGCACAGATACGCAGTATTTT
.,.,TRBV24-1,TRBJ2-3,13,CATSDSRDGTQYF,TGTGCCACCAGTGATTCCAGGGATGGTACGCAGTATTTT